A single sample is the source of the 12 T cell receptor beta chains below, sequenced in a study of T cells after yellow fever vaccination. MiXCR, applied by TCRdb to the 5' RACE reads, yields one record per CDR3 protein. The sample carries some 350,000 distinct CDR3 sequences, around a tenth recorded once. The sample here was PBMCs, taken on the day of the first yellow fever vaccination. Every receptor here comes from a man aged 18-30 years who received the YFV17D yellow fever vaccine.

This chain joins TRBV6-2 or TRBV6-3 and TRBJ1-1; D is unresolved. The CDR3 has 13 amino acids. Looked up from germline, CDR1 is MNHEY and CDR2 is SVGEGT. V was cut by 1 base and J by 4 bases, with 7 bases left in between. The CDR3 sequence: CASSYYAGTEAFF. In DNA, the CDR3 is TGTGCCAGCAGTTACTACGCGGGCACTGAAGCTTTCTTT.

This clonotype was detected ten times or more. V gene TRBV7-9 combines with J gene TRBJ1-5; tentative D call: TRBD1 (6 bases). CDR1 SEHNR and CDR2 FQNEAQ come from the germline V gene (reference sequence). The CDR3 sequence is 13 residues long. Trimming took off 5 bases at V and 4 bases at J, with 9 bases between the two ends. The CDR3 coding sequence is TGTGCCAGCAGCACGGACAGAAATCAGCCCCAGCATTTT. It is translated as CASSTDRNQPQHF. Together with reference TRBV7-9 and TRBJ1-5, the CDR3 gives the full variable domain: DTGVSQNPRHKITKRGQNVTFRCDPISEHNRLYWYRQTLGQGPEFLTYFQNEAQLEKSRLLSDRFSAERPKGSFSTLEIQRTEQGDSAMYLCASSTDRNQPQHFGDGTRLSIL.

This rearrangement joins TRBV12-3 or TRBV12-4 to TRBJ2-5; tentatively, D is TRBD2 (7 bases). Trimming took off 6 bases at V and 5 bases at J, with 16 bases between the two ends. CDR3 length: 14 amino acids. The DNA of the CDR3 is TGTGCCAGCAGCAAATTAGGGGGGGCGGAGACCCAGTACTTC. It translates to CASSKLGGAETQYF.

This clonotype was seen more than once but under ten times. The chain has TRBV5-5 and TRBJ2-2; D is uncertain. V lost 3 bases, J lost 2 bases, and 11 bases lay in between. Germline V CDR1 and CDR2: SGHKS, YYEKEE (reference sequence). The CDR3 is made up of 15 amino acids. The CDR3: CASSSQTVNTGELFF. DNA of the CDR3: TGTGCCAGCAGCTCCCAAACAGTTAACACCGGGGAGCTGTTTTTT.

The V gene is TRBV9, the J gene TRBJ1-2; no clear D gene. Germline V gene data show CDR1 as SGDLS and CDR2 as YYNGEE. This CDR3 is 15 amino acids long. The V end lost 3 bases, the J end lost 2 bases, and 14 bases lay between the germline ends. The CDR3 is CASSARQNLNYGYTF. CDR3 nucleotides: TGTGCCAGCAGCGCCCGGCAGAACTTAAACTATGGCTACACCTTC.

This chain links TRBV5-5 with TRBJ2-1, with 10 nucleotides matching TRBD1. The germline V gene has CDR1 SGHKS and CDR2 YYEKEE (reference sequence). The V gene end was trimmed by 7 bases and the J gene end by 1 base; junction bases not matched to a gene: 5. There are 15 residues in the CDR3. The CDR3 bases are TGTGCCAGCTGGACGGGACAGGGGTCCTACAATGAGCAGTTCTTC. This encodes CASWTGQGSYNEQFF.

V usage is TRBV6-1 and J usage is TRBJ1-2; a possible D gene is TRBD1 (5 bases). The germline CDR1 and CDR2 sequences are MNHNS and SASEGT. The CDR3 has 16 residues. Between the trimmed V and J ends, which lost 5 bases and 3 bases, there was a span of 19 bases. CDR3 sequence: CASSPEGWDGDYGYTF. As DNA, the CDR3 is TGTGCCAGCAGTCCCGAGGGATGGGACGGGGACTATGGCTACACCTTC.

There are a few counts of this clonotype. This chain joins TRBV7-6 and TRBJ2-7; a possible D gene is TRBD1 (5 bases). V lost 5 bases to trimming and J lost 3 bases, with 11 bases between them. The CDR3 has 13 residues. The germline gives CDR1 SGHVS, CDR2 FNYEAQ. The CDR3 reads CASSQQGSYEQYF. The CDR3 DNA sequence: TGTGCCAGCAGCCAGCAGGGTAGCTACGAGCAGTACTTC. The full variable domain, rest sourced from reference TRBV7-6 and TRBJ2-7, is GAGVSQSPRYKVTKRGQDVALRCDPISGHVSLYWYRQALGQGPEFLTYFNYEAQQDKSGLPNDRFSAERPEGSISTLTIQRTEQRDSAMYRCASSQQGSYEQYFGPGTRLTVT.

V and J are TRBV11-1 and TRBJ2-5; tentative D call: TRBD2 (6 bases). There are 14 residues in the CDR3. V was cut by 1 base and J by 9 bases, with 15 bases left in between. CDR1 and CDR2 (germline): SGHAT, FQDESV (reference sequence). CDR3: CASSLEAGPWAQYF. DNA of the CDR3: TGTGCCAGCAGCTTAGAAGCGGGCCCCTGGGCCCAGTACTTC.

This clonotype was counted ten times or more. The V gene is TRBV9, the J gene TRBJ2-7; TRBD1 is a possible D gene (5 bases). The germline V and J ends were trimmed by 1 base and 2 bases, with 10 bases remaining between them. The CDR3 loop spans 14 amino acids. Germline-derived CDR1 and CDR2 are SGDLS and YYNGEE. The CDR3 protein is CASSVQGVPYEQYF. CDR3 sequence (DNA): TGTGCCAGCAGCGTACAGGGTGTTCCCTACGAGCAGTACTTC.

This clonotype has only a few counts. The chain recombines TRBV27 with TRBJ2-1; a weak D match, TRBD1 (6 bases). V lost 5 bases, J lost 9 bases, and 17 bases lay in between. Germline CDR1 MNHEY, CDR2 SMNVEV (reference sequence). The CDR3 contains 14 residues. CDR3 residues: CASSLEQGFAEQFF. The CDR3 nucleotides are TGTGCCAGCAGTCTCGAACAGGGTTTCGCTGAGCAGTTCTTC.

There are a few counts of this clonotype. The rearrangement joins TRBV7-9 to TRBJ2-5; 7 nucleotides align to TRBD1. The V and J ends lost 4 bases and 3 bases, in that order; junction bases with no gene match: 11. CDR1 is SEHNR and CDR2 is FQNEAQ in the germline V gene (reference sequence). The CDR3 runs to 16 residues. The CDR3 region has the DNA TGTGCCAGCAGCTCGCGACAGGGAAGTTTGGAAGAGACCCAGTACTTC. Its translation: CASSSRQGSLEETQYF.